This T cell receptor (beta chain) was recorded in a study of T-cell memory formation after mild COVID-19. Study overall: TCR clustering was largely donor specific. The study, taken as a whole, reports: Second-wave clones with a day 37 peak had unconfirmed SARS-CoV-2 specificity.

cDNA libraries for TCR alpha and TCR beta, carrying sample barcodes and UMIs, came from 5'RACE with constant-segment primers. TCRdb reprocessed the 5' RACE reads with MiXCR, giving one entry per CDR3 protein. Found here are roughly 180,000 distinct CDR3 sequences, under 20% of them singletons; the top ten hold 3% to 4.5%. This clonotype was found a few times. Its antigen is not known. V lost 4 bases to trimming and J lost 9 bases; unmatched junction nucleotides: 3. The CDR3 spans 11 residues. Looked up from germline, CDR1 is SGHRS and CDR2 is YFSETQ. The specimen was PBMCs or a T cell subset sorted from them (not recorded which). This rearrangement joins TRBV5-1 to TRBJ1-1, with 7 nucleotides matching TRBD1. This TCR was sampled from a man in his late teens or twenties who had mild COVID-19 (a few samples of this study predate the infection). Cell type and time point are not known. DNA of the CDR3: TGCGCCAGCAGCGAGGACAGGAAAGCTTTCTTT. This encodes CASSEDRKAFF.